This TCR beta chain originates from a study of T-cell memory formation after mild COVID-19 (dated by TCRdb to 2020 to 2022). Background for the entire study: TCR sequence clusters from the two donors were found to be largely donor specific. In two donors, T-cell clones that expanded and contracted after mild COVID-19 were followed by sequencing TCRalpha and TCRbeta repertoires longitudinally. Two young, previously healthy adult volunteers made up the cohort, one male and one female.

PBMCs were isolated by Ficoll-Paque density gradient centrifugation. This clonotype was seen a handful of times. Its antigen specificity is not known. Qualities for individual bases were not recorded, and no much larger clone is one base off. The CDR3 starts with the cysteine, ends with the phenylalanine, and has 13 residues. Of all the DNA, just the CDR3 is kept, 39 bases in frame from base 1. V loses 6 bases at its end and J loses 4 bases; junction bases beyond the gene matches: 3. Study-level results and caveats: The detection of some responding clones in pre-infection memory suggests that pre-existing cross-reactive memory T cells joined the SARS-CoV-2 response. Only a couple of mild cases were covered by the study, and larger cohorts that include severe cases with pre-infection samples were considered necessary. Clones contracting from day 15 to 85 had balanced CD4/CD8 phenotypes, while a second wave expanding from day 15 to 37 was biased towards CD4+. The second-wave clones that peaked on day 37 were not confirmed to be SARS-CoV-2 specific. Contracting CD4+ clones were located mainly in the CM and EM memory subsets, whereas CD8+ clones were found to be enriched in EMRA.

Data came from an Illumina NovaSeq 6000. TCRalpha and TCRbeta cDNA libraries were built by 5'RACE with constant-segment primers, adding sample barcodes and unique molecular identifiers. RNA was extracted from every sample with Trizol reagent. Library amplification was performed in two PCR steps, and a second sample barcode and Illumina TruSeq adapters were introduced in the second step. Libraries were sequenced on an Illumina NovaSeq with 2 x 150 bp paired-end reads. The source study handled its data this way. With migec v1.2.7, reads were demultiplexed and then collapsed into UMI-guided consensus sequences. Using mixcr v2.1.11, UMI consensuses were aligned to TRA and TRB V and J templates and then assembled into clonotypes. Clonotypes were classified as expanded or contracted when called significant by both edgeR and NoisET, with noise models trained on biological replicates. edgeR calls used a false discovery rate-adjusted p below 0.01 and a log2 fold-change threshold of 1. As an exploratory analysis of dynamics, PCA with hierarchical clustering was applied to max-normalized trajectories of the 1000 most abundant clonotypes. Separately sequenced CD4+ and CD8+ repertoires were used to assign a CD4 or CD8 phenotype to each responding clone. TCRdb applied fastp at Q25 and MiXCR to the public reads, then kept only in-frame beta chains. Entries are consolidated by CDR3 protein sequence, retaining the most common genes and DNA. These V and J calls are TCRdb output, not the study's own analysis. The sample contains 180,000 or so distinct CDR3 sequences, 11% of them found a single time. Together, the top ten hold approximately 3.8% of the sample.

Recombination connected TRBV12-3 or TRBV12-4 to TRBJ1-5, with TRBD1 identical over 7 junction bases. The TCR comes from a man aged 18 to 30 who had mild COVID-19 (a few samples of this study predate the infection). The sample titles of this study are shuffled in the database, so cell type and time point are left out; the donor was told from shared clones. The sample was PBMCs or a T cell subset sorted from them (not recorded which). In nucleotide form, the sequence is TGTGCCAGCAGGGGGACAGCGAATCAGCCCCAGCATTTT. This yields the protein CASRGTANQPQHF.